The 7 T cell receptor beta chains in this list originate from one sample, sequenced in a study of patients and donors after allogeneic stem cell transplantation. TCRdb passed the RT-PCR reads through MiXCR, listing each CDR3 protein once. The profile covers some 230,000 distinct CDR3 sequences, with over 12% appearing a single time and roughly 12% taken by the ten largest. Sequencing was performed on blood, either unsorted or a sorted T cell fraction (not recorded which). All receptors derive from a human donor who was either an allogeneic HSCT recipient or a stem cell or donor lymphocyte infusion donor (not recorded which). It is not recorded whose cells these are; they may come from a transplant donor.

This CDR3 reads CASSPESTLNTEAFF. For the CDR3, the DNA is TGTGCCAGCAGCCCCGAATCGACACTGAACACTGAAGCTTTCTTT. The chain carries TRBV12-1 and TRBJ1-1. TRBV12-1 is flagged as a pseudogene. CDR3 length: 15 amino acids.

The genes are TRBV12-3 or TRBV12-4 and TRBJ1-6; D perhaps matches TRBD1 (6 bases). The CDR3 covers 15 residues. V was pared by 5 bases and J by 3 bases, with 11 bases between. The CDR3 nucleotides read TGTGCCAGCAGTCGCGGGGGCCGCTATAATTCACCCCTCCACTTT. This encodes CASSRGGRYNSPLHF.

This chain uses TRBV7-3 with TRBJ2-1; 8 bases match TRBD1. The germline gives CDR1 SGHTA, CDR2 FQGTGA. CDR3 length equals 17 residues. V was pared by 2 bases and J by 3 bases, with 9 bases of the junction left unmatched. This chain's CDR3 is CASSLQLTGGYYNEQFF. CDR3 in DNA: TGTGCCAGCAGCTTACAATTAACAGGGGGGTACTACAATGAGCAGTTCTTC.

This clonotype was seen a handful of times. The rearrangement joins TRBV5-1 to TRBJ2-2; 7 bases line up with TRBD2. This CDR3 has 14 amino acids. The V segment lost 4 bases and the J segment 4 bases; nucleotides outside the gene matches: 4. Germline V gene lookup returns CDR1 SGHRS and CDR2 YFSETQ. The CDR3 reads CASSDRLATGELFF. The CDR3 DNA sequence: TGCGCCAGCAGCGACAGACTAGCCACCGGGGAGCTGTTTTTT.

The chain couples TRBV28 to TRBJ2-5; the match to TRBD2 covers 12 bases. CDR3 length equals 17 residues. The germline CDR1 and CDR2 sequences are MDHEN and SYDVKM. Unmatched junction bases numbered 12, after V lost 5 bases and J lost 5 bases. The CDR3 protein is CASSGTSGRSFGETQYF. The CDR3 DNA reads TGTGCCAGCAGTGGGACTAGCGGGCGCTCCTTTGGGGAGACCCAGTACTTC.

J is TRBJ1-2 and V is TRBV7-2; tentative D call: TRBD1 (6 bases). CDR1 and CDR2 from the germline V gene are SGHTA and FQGNSA. The ends were cut back, 0 bases at V and 8 bases at J, with 16 bases in the middle. The CDR3 sequence is 15 residues long. The CDR3: CASSLATGGGWGYTF. CDR3 in DNA: TGTGCCAGCAGCTTAGCAACGGGGGGGGGCTGGGGCTACACCTTC.

This clonotype was recorded a few times. A single base separates this from a much larger clone, so it may be a read error. The V call is TRBV20-1, the J call TRBJ2-5, with no clear D. The better agreement between TRBJ2-1 and the DNA end casts doubt on the J call. Germline CDR1 reads DFQATT; CDR2 reads SNEGSKA (reference sequence). The CDR3 sequence is 15 residues long. CDR3 bases: TGCAGTGCTAATATGGAGAATTCCCGGAGAGAGACCCAGTTCTTC. Translation gives CSANMENSRRETQFF.